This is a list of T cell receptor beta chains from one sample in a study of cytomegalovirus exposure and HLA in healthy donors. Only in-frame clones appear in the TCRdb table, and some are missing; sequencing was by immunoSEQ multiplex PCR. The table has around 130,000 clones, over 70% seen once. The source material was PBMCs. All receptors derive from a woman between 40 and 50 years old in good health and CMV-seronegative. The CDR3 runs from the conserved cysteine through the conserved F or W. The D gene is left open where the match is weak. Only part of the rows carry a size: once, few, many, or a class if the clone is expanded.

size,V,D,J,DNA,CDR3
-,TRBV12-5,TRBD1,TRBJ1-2,TGTGCTAGTGCCCTGGGCGGGACAGGGGATCCCTATGGCTACACCTTC,CASALGGTGDPYGYTF
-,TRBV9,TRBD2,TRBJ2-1,TGTGCCAGCAGCGTAAGGGCTAGCGGGGGGTACAATGAGCAGTTCTTC,CASSVRASGGYNEQFF
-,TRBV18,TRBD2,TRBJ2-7,TGTGCCAGCTCACCAGGTAGCGGGGTCTACGAGCAGTACTTC,CASSPGSGVYEQYF
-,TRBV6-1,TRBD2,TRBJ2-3,TGTGCCAGCAGTGAAGAGAGCGGGGGGGCGGATACGCAGTATTTT,CASSEESGGADTQYF
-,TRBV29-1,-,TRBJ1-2,TGCAGCGTTCCGGGACCTGGGGGCGGCTACACCTTC,CSVPGPGGGYTF
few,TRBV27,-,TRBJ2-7,TGTGCCAGCAGTTCGTCGATAGCGGAGATACGCTACGAGCAGTACTTC,CASSSSIAEIRYEQYF
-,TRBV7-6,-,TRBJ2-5,TGTGCCAGCAGCTTACCAGGGGGAGGACAAGAGACCCAGTACTTC,CASSLPGGGQETQYF
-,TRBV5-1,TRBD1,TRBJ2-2,TGCGCCAGCAGCTGGACAGGCGGGACCGGGGAGCTGTTTTTT,CASSWTGGTGELFF
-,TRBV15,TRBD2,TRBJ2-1,TGTGCCACCCGGGGACTAGCGTGTGAGCAGTTCTTC,CATRGLACEQFF
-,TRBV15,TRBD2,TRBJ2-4,TGTGCCACCAGCACACGGGGCGGGGGAAAAAACATTCAGTACTTC,CATSTRGGGKNIQYF
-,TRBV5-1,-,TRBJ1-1,TGCGCCAGCAGCTTGGGACAGTCGGCTTTCACTGAAGCTTTCTTT,CASSLGQSAFTEAFF
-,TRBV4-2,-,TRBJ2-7,TGTGCCAGCAGCCAGGGGGCCGGGACCTACGAGCAGTACTTC,CASSQGAGTYEQYF
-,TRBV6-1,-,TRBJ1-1,TGTGCCAGCAGTGAAAGGGGGGGGTTAAACACTGAAGCTTTCTTT,CASSERGGLNTEAFF
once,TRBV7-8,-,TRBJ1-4,TGTGCCAGCAGCCCACGCGACAGGACAACTAATGAAAAACTGTTTTTT,CASSPRDRTTNEKLFF
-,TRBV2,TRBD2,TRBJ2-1,TGTGCCAGCGGTCCCGGGACTAGCGGGAGCGACAATGAGCAGTTCTTC,CASGPGTSGSDNEQFF